A selection of T cell receptor beta chains follows, all from one sample in a study of cytomegalovirus exposure and HLA in healthy donors. The repertoire was sequenced with immunoSEQ multiplex PCR; TCRdb's copy has only in-frame clones and lacks some. The sample comprises 100,000 to 150,000 clones, about 91% of which are singletons, and 1.1% rests with the top ten. The sample consisted of PBMCs. These receptors all stem from a woman aged 18-35 years in good health and CMV-seronegative. The CDR3 runs from the conserved cysteine through the conserved F or W. The D gene is left open where the match is weak. Only part of the rows carry a size: once, few, many, or a class if the clone is expanded.

j_call | d_call | clone_size | v_call | cdr3_nt | cdr3_aa
TRBJ2-7 | NA | once | TRBV6-6 | TGTGCCAGCAGTTTGGACAGAGGTTACTACGAGCAGTACTTC | CASSLDRGYYEQYF
TRBJ1-2 | NA | NA | TRBV28 | TGTGCCAGCAGTCGAGACAGGTCCAGCTACACCTTC | CASSRDRSSYTF
TRBJ2-7 | TRBD1 | NA | TRBV28 | TGTGCCAGCAGTGACCGGGACAGGGGTGGCGAGCAGTACTTC | CASSDRDRGGEQYF
TRBJ1-6 | TRBD1 | NA | TRBV28 | TGTGCCACCTTGAGAGGGACAGGGGAATCACCCCTCCACTTT | CATLRGTGESPLHF
TRBJ2-3 | NA | NA | TRBV14 | TGTGCCAGCAGCCAAGGGAGAACCCACCTCCGCACAGATACGCAGTATTTT | CASSQGRTHLRTDTQYF
TRBJ2-7 | NA | NA | TRBV4-1 | TGCGCCAGCAGCCAAGACGAGGTAGACCTTGGCGAGCAGTACTTC | CASSQDEVDLGEQYF
TRBJ2-5 | TRBD2 | NA | TRBV7-2 | TGTGCCAGCAGCAGAGCGGGAGAAGAGACCCAGTACTTC | CASSRAGEETQYF
TRBJ1-1 | NA | NA | TRBV7-9 | TGTGCCAGCAGCTTATCACCCGACAGGATGAACACTGAAGCTTTCTTT | CASSLSPDRMNTEAFF
TRBJ2-7 | TRBD1 | NA | TRBV28 | TGTGCCAGCAGTGACCCGACAGGGGTTTCCTACGAGCAGTACTTC | CASSDPTGVSYEQYF
TRBJ2-5 | TRBD1 | NA | TRBV7-9 | TGTGCCAGCAGCTTAGTAACAGGGGGGCGAGAGACCCAGTACTTC | CASSLVTGGRETQYF
TRBJ2-1 | TRBD2 | NA | TRBV4-3 | TGCGCCAGCAGCCAAGAGGGACTAGCGGGAATAGACAATGAGCAGTTCTTC | CASSQEGLAGIDNEQFF
TRBJ1-2 | NA | NA | TRBV28 | TGTGCCAGCAGTTTAATCTCGGGCTACACCTTC | CASSLISGYTF
TRBJ2-7 | TRBD2 | NA | TRBV14 | TGTGCCAGCAGCCAAGATCTGGGAAGACTAGCCCACGAGCAGTACTTC | CASSQDLGRLAHEQYF
TRBJ1-1 | NA | NA | TRBV27 | TGTGCCAGCAGTTTATGGGCGGGGAACACTGAAGCTTTCTTT | CASSLWAGNTEAFF
TRBJ2-3 | NA | NA | TRBV10-2 | TGCGCCAGCAGTGCTACAGATACGCAGTATTTT | CASSATDTQYF
TRBJ2-1 | TRBD2 | NA | TRBV9 | TGTGCCAGCAGCATAGCGGGAGGGCTGGGGAATGAGCAGTTCTTC | CASSIAGGLGNEQFF
TRBJ1-3 | NA | NA | TRBV5-1 | TGCGCCAGCAGCCTAGACGGGTTCTCTGGAAACACCATATATTTT | CASSLDGFSGNTIYF
TRBJ2-3 | NA | NA | TRBV30 | TGTGCCTACCTACCTCCCCGAGGCACAGATACGCAGTATTTT | CAYLPPRGTDTQYF
TRBJ2-1 | TRBD2 | NA | TRBV10-3 | TGTGCCATCAGTGACGGCACGGGGGGAAATTACAATGACAAGCAGTTCTTC | CAISDGTGGNYNDKQFF
TRBJ2-5 | TRBD1 | NA | TRBV18 | TGTGCCAGCTCACTTACGGGACAGGGATTGGAGACCCAGTACTTC | CASSLTGQGLETQYF
TRBJ1-3 | NA | NA | TRBV19 | TGTGCCAGTAGAGTAGGGAGCGGAAACACCATATATTTT | CASRVGSGNTIYF
TRBJ2-1 | NA | NA | TRBV23-1 | TGCGCCAGCAGCCTTGCAGGGGAGAATGAGCAGTTCTTC | CASSLAGENEQFF
TRBJ1-5 | NA | NA | TRBV18 | TGTGCCAGCTCACCGACCCGGGGGGGACTAGGCAATCAGCCCCAGCATTTT | CASSPTRGGLGNQPQHF
TRBJ2-1 | NA | NA | TRBV7-8 | TGTGCCAGCAGCTTATTGACTGGCGGGGAGCAGTTCTTC | CASSLLTGGEQFF
TRBJ1-5 | NA | NA | TRBV28 | TGTGCCAGTGCCCCGGGACACTATCAGCCCCAGCATTTT | CASAPGHYQPQHF
TRBJ2-5 | TRBD2 | NA | TRBV6-5 | TGTGCCAGCAGTTCCCAGGGAGGGCAAGAGACCCAGTACTTC | CASSSQGGQETQYF
TRBJ1-4 | TRBD1 | NA | TRBV6-5 | TGTGCCAGCAGCCGCGATCGGGACAGTCCGTCGCTGTTTTTT | CASSRDRDSPSLFF
TRBJ1-2 | NA | NA | TRBV5-1 | TGCGCCAGCAGCTCGACCCTACAGGGATCCTATGGCTACACCTTC | CASSSTLQGSYGYTF
TRBJ2-7 | TRBD2 | few | TRBV6-5 | TGTGCCAGCAGTTACTCCCGGGAGGGGGGCTACGAGCAGTACTTC | CASSYSREGGYEQYF
TRBJ2-1 | NA | NA | TRBV27 | TGTGCCAGCAGTTTAAGGTCTAGCGCCTCCTACAATGAGCAGTTCTTC | CASSLRSSASYNEQFF
TRBJ2-2 | NA | NA | TRBV7-2 | TGTGCCAGCAGCCTGAGACTAGGTGGTAGCACCGGGGAGCTGTTTTTT | CASSLRLGGSTGELFF
TRBJ1-5 | NA | once | TRBV6-6 | TGTGCCAGCAGGAACCCCCGGGACACCCTCCCCCAGCATTTT | CASRNPRDTLPQHF
TRBJ1-2 | TRBD1 | NA | TRBV7-9 | TGTGCCAGCAGCTATTCCGGGACAGAGTTCATCTACACCTTC | CASSYSGTEFIYTF
TRBJ2-7 | TRBD2 | once | TRBV10-2 | TGCGCCAGCAGCTCACCGGGACTAGCGTCGAGCTCCTACGAGCAGTACTTC | CASSSPGLASSSYEQYF
TRBJ2-1 | NA | NA | TRBV4-3 | TGCGCCAGCAGCCAAGATGGGGTAGCGGAAGAGCAGTTCTTC | CASSQDGVAEEQFF
TRBJ1-1 | NA | NA | TRBV5-5 | TGTGCCAGCAGCTTGTTAGGGGGACCCCGGAACACTGAAGCTTTCTTT | CASSLLGGPRNTEAFF
TRBJ2-7 | TRBD1 | once | TRBV7-9 | TGTGCCAGCAGCTTCGCCCCAGGGGGCCCTCCCTACGAGCAGTACTTC | CASSFAPGGPPYEQYF
TRBJ1-1 | TRBD1 | NA | TRBV19 | TGTGCCAGTAGTATCCCACAGGGGGTCGACACTGAAGCTTTCTTT | CASSIPQGVDTEAFF
TRBJ2-2 | TRBD2 | NA | TRBV10-2 | TGCGCCAGCAGTGAAAGGATTAGCGGGAGCCCGAACGGGGAGCTGTTTTTT | CASSERISGSPNGELFF
TRBJ2-1 | NA | NA | TRBV7-7 | TGTGCCAGCAGTCGAGACAGTACGGAGCAGTTCTTC | CASSRDSTEQFF
TRBJ2-7 | TRBD1 | NA | TRBV28 | TGTGCCAGCAGCCCGGGGGGGACAGGGGGATTTCTAGACGAGCAGTACTTC | CASSPGGTGGFLDEQYF
TRBJ1-1 | NA | NA | TRBV15 | TGTGCCACCAGCACCAGGGTGGCTGAAGCTTTCTTT | CATSTRVAEAFF
TRBJ1-1 | NA | NA | TRBV2 | TGTGCCAGCATTTGGGGGCCAATGAACACTGAAGCTTTCTTT | CASIWGPMNTEAFF
TRBJ1-2 | NA | NA | TRBV30 | TGTGCCTGGCTAGGGACTGGAGCTGGCTACACCTTC | CAWLGTGAGYTF
TRBJ2-1 | NA | NA | TRBV13 | TGTGCCAGCAGCTCGGTTGCGGGGTCCTACAATGAGCAGTTCTTC | CASSSVAGSYNEQFF
TRBJ1-3 | NA | NA | TRBV7-9 | TGTGCCAGCAGCGTATTTCCGGGACACCGCTCTGGAAACACCATATATTTT | CASSVFPGHRSGNTIYF
TRBJ2-2 | TRBD2 | NA | TRBV19 | TGTGCCAGTAGTCTCGATAGCGGGATTAACACCGGGGAGCTGTTTTTT | CASSLDSGINTGELFF
TRBJ2-3 | NA | NA | TRBV7-9 | TGTGCCAGCAGCTTAGCGCTGGGCAGAGATACGCAGTATTTT | CASSLALGRDTQYF